The present T cell receptor (beta chain) was sequenced within a study of T cell responses to AZD1222 COVID-19 vaccine. Study details: Pooled together were second doses at about 4 or about 12 weeks. Overall study results and limits: Reportedly, nearly half of unique spike TCRs recognized epitopes outside B.1.351/B.1.1.7 mutations. An increase in Spike-specific TCR breadth and depth was observed after two AZD1222 doses. Females outnumbered males among donors, who were mostly white British; clonal diversity was possibly underestimated.

About this clone itself: Its antigen remains unidentified.

Some clones are missing from TCRdb's copy, which holds only in-frame ones; the method was immunoSEQ multiplex PCR. The data show 150,000 to 200,000 clones, around 94% seen once. V was clipped by 4 bases and J by 11 bases; unmatched bases: 10. Germline lookup yields CDR1 MGHRA and CDR2 YSYEKL. The CDR3 spans 15 residues. The sequence was obtained from an adult in good health. The chain has TRBV4-1 and TRBJ1-6; TRBD1 matches 8 bases. The sample here was peripheral blood, taken on day 0 of AZD1222 vaccination. In DNA form, the CDR3 reads TGCGCCAGCAGCCGAGCTGGGCAGGGGGCTCCACCCCTCCACTTT. Its protein product is CASSRAGQGAPPLHF.